The TCR beta chain described here comes from a study of T cell responses to AZD1222 COVID-19 vaccine. Points from the study as a whole: Regions 160-218 and 743-854 held dominance among vaccine-associated CD4 TCRs, which spanned spike. Repertoires in all cases were sampled only once the peak T cell response had passed. Among AZD1222 vaccinees, only six were seropositive at baseline.

Repertoires were generated with immunoSEQ multiplex PCR, while TCRdb's copy carries only in-frame clones and drops some. This sample carries roughly 130,000 clones, roughly 90% of them seen once, and the ten largest clones take around 3.2%. V dropped 6 bases and J dropped 7; count of bases not matched to a gene: 8. CDR1 is MNHNY and CDR2 is SVGAGI in the germline V gene (reference sequence). The CDR3 is 14 residues long. Worth noting for this clone: Its antigen remains unidentified.

This clonotype was sampled from an adult in good health. J is TRBJ1-2 and V is TRBV6-6; TRBD1 aligns across 10 bases. Sequenced material: peripheral blood, taken on day 0 of AZD1222 vaccination. CDR3 coding DNA: TGTGCCAGCAGCCCCGGGACAGGGGTGTCTGGCTACACCTTC. Amino acids: CASSPGTGVSGYTF.